Listed here are 24 T cell receptor beta chains from one sample, sequenced in a study of blood T cells in healthy people across ages. The second PCR ran roughly 7 to 12 cycles with a sample-barcoded 5' primer and J-beta primers. One entry per CDR3 protein results from TCRdb running MiXCR on the 5' RACE reads. This table holds about 600,000 distinct CDR3 sequences, less than 60% found once. Sequencing input: blood. The receptors stem from a man older than 75 in good health.

The chain links TRBV29-1 to TRBJ2-7; 9 bases line up with TRBD2. V lost 4 bases and J lost 0; bases outside the gene matches: 1. Germline lookup yields CDR1 SQVTM and CDR2 ANQGSEA. This CDR3 spans 13 amino acids. CDR3 sequence: CSVGGGDSYEQYF. The DNA for the CDR3 is TGCAGCGTTGGCGGGGGGGACTCCTACGAGCAGTACTTC.

V and J are TRBV28 and TRBJ2-4; a possible D gene is TRBD2 (6 bases). Germline V gene lookup returns CDR1 MDHEN and CDR2 SYDVKM. The V and J ends lost 7 bases and 7 bases respectively, with 17 bases between them. The CDR3 is 14 residues long. DNA of the CDR3: TGTGCCAGCACCCCGCAGTCGGGGAGGAACATTCAGTACTTC. Amino acids: CASTPQSGRNIQYF. Supplemented by reference TRBV28 and TRBJ2-4, the full variable domain reads DVKVTQSSRYLVKRTGEKVFLECVQDMDHENMFWYRQDPGLGLRLIYFSYDVKMKEKGDIPEGYSVSREKKERFSLILESASTNQTSMYLCASTPQSGRNIQYFGAGTRLSVL.

This clonotype was detected only a few times. The rearrangement joins TRBV24-1 to TRBJ2-3; 7 bases map to TRBD2. CDR1 is KGHDR, CDR2 SFDVKD, per germline. Unmatched junction bases numbered 5, after V lost 6 bases and J lost 3 bases. The CDR3 spans 14 residues. CDR3 coding DNA: TGTGCCACCAGTCGCCGGGGGGAGACAGATACGCAGTATTTT. Translated: CATSRRGETDTQYF.

In the case of this clonotype: A clone one base away is much larger, so this may be a read error. The rearrangement joins TRBV28 to TRBJ2-5; D may be TRBD1 (7 bases). There are 15 residues in the CDR3. Trimming left V 4 bases short and J 11 bases short, with 23 bases between. Germline loops: CDR1 MDHEN, CDR2 SYDVKM. The CDR3 sequence: CASSSPTGPGTEQYF. In DNA form, the CDR3 reads TGTGCCAGCAGTTCCCCGACAGGGCCGGGGACTGAGCAGTACTTC.

This clonotype was detected only a few times. One end of the junction varies from germline; a read error may be responsible. This chain joins TRBV4-1 and TRBJ2-7; 8 bases line up with TRBD1. Germline CDR1 reads MGHRA; CDR2 reads YSYEKL. This CDR3 has 17 amino acids. The DNA for the CDR3 is TGCGTCAGCAGCAACAGTCCCACCGGGACAGGAACTTACGAGCAGTACTTC. This gives the protein CVSSNSPTGTGTYEQYF.

The table lists this clonotype with a few counts. V gene TRBV6-6 combines with J gene TRBJ2-5; 7 bases agree with TRBD1. CDR1 is MNHNY, CDR2 SVGAGI, per germline (reference sequence). Germline trimming cut 0 bases from V and 2 bases from J; bases unmatched to any gene: 9. This CDR3 spans 17 amino acids. DNA for the CDR3: TGTGCCAGCAGTTACTCAAAACCGGGGACAGAGCAAGAGACCCAGTACTTC. Translating gives CASSYSKPGTEQETQYF.

The rearrangement joins TRBV28 to TRBJ2-2; a weak D match, TRBD1 (5 bases). CDR1 and CDR2 from the germline V gene are MDHEN and SYDVKM. V lost 3 bases and J 0 bases, leaving 11 bases between the germline ends. The CDR3 consists of 16 residues. CDR3 nucleotide sequence: TGTGCCAGCAGTTTTGGGCCAGGGTCGAACACCGGGGAGCTGTTTTTT. It encodes CASSFGPGSNTGELFF.

The chain recombines TRBV5-1 with TRBJ2-3; unclear D gene. The germline V gene encodes CDR1 SGHRS and CDR2 YFSETQ. The CDR3 spans 17 residues. V was cut by 0 bases and J by 5 bases, with 19 bases left in between. CDR3 amino acids: CASSLGHRTLMLDTQYF. CDR3 nucleotides: TGCGCCAGCAGCTTGGGACATCGGACCCTGATGCTAGATACGCAGTATTTT.

With regard to this clonotype: A clone one base away is much larger, so this may be a read error. The rearrangement joins TRBV6-6 to TRBJ2-1; D may be TRBD1 or TRBD2 (5 bases each). V lost 5 bases and J 13 bases, leaving 21 bases between the germline ends. This CDR3 comprises 14 residues. Germline values: CDR1 MNHNY, CDR2 SVGAGI (reference sequence). CDR3 region: CASSTGTRAETQFF. CDR3 coding DNA: TGTGCCAGCAGTACCGGGACCCGGGCAGAGACCCAGTTCTTC.

The chain carries TRBV7-2 and TRBJ2-5; the D is unclear. The J call may be mistaken, given a closer DNA end match to TRBJ2-7. Germline lookup yields CDR1 SGHTA and CDR2 FQGNSA. The CDR3 is 14 residues long. Here the CDR3 reads CASSLAPLTYEQYF. The DNA of the CDR3 is TGTGCCAGCAGCTTAGCGCCCCTTACCTACGAGCAGTACTTC.

V and J are TRBV20-1 and TRBJ1-5; TRBD1 matches 8 bases. The CDR3 length is 14 residues. With 6 bases clipped from V and 5 bases from J, the junction kept 9 bases outside the gene matches. The germline V gene has CDR1 DFQATT and CDR2 SNEGSKA (reference sequence). The CDR3 region has the DNA TGCAGTGCCGACAGGGGCGATGGGGATCAGCCCCAGCATTTT. It yields the protein CSADRGDGDQPQHF.

To note about this clonotype: The final CDR3 position lacks the conserved phenylalanine or tryptophan, pointing to a likely read error. It is unclear where the CDR3 begins or ends on the DNA, so no DNA is shown, and the CDR3 is as TCRdb lists it. CDR3 in amino acids: CASSRRLAGGFTSSTS. The V gene is TRBV6-6, the J gene TRBJ2-7; the DNA was not compared with TRBD2, the D call given in the table. With termini counted, the CDR3 has 16 amino acids. CDR1 MNHNY and CDR2 SVGAGI come from the germline V gene (reference sequence).

This clonotype was observed a handful of times. J is TRBJ2-1 and V is TRBV20-1; the D is unclear. The CDR3 has 10 residues. With 4 bases removed from V and 14 bases from J, the gap between germline ends came to 12 bases. The germline CDR1 and CDR2 sequences are DFQATT and SNEGSKA (reference sequence). The CDR3 protein is CSAKGLGKFF. CDR3 DNA sequence: TGCAGTGCTAAAGGTCTGGGGAAGTTCTTC.

This clonotype was found a few times. The rearrangement uses TRBV29-1 and TRBJ1-2, with D possibly TRBD1 on 5 matching bases. V shed 1 base and J shed 4 bases, with 16 bases lying between them. The CDR3 sequence is 15 residues long. The V gene's germline CDR1 is SQVTM and CDR2 ANQGSEA. CDR3 in DNA: TGCAGCGTTGAAGGCGAGGCGGGGGGACGCTATGGCTACACCTTC. As protein: CSVEGEAGGRYGYTF.

This chain links TRBV7-9 with TRBJ1-1, with 7 positions matching TRBD1. J gave up 2 bases and V 3 bases, and 6 bases lay outside the gene matches. CDR3 length: 15 amino acids. Germline CDR1 reads SEHNR; CDR2 reads FQNEAQ (reference sequence). CDR3 residues: CASSFLRDRNTEAFF. CDR3 in DNA: TGTGCCAGCAGCTTTCTCCGGGACAGAAACACTGAAGCTTTCTTT.

In DNA, the CDR3 is TGTGCCAGCAGCAAAGACACTCGCTCTGGGGCCAACGTCCTGACTTTC. Its translation: CASSKDTRSGANVLTF. The chain carries TRBV21-1 and TRBJ2-6. TRBV21-1 is listed as a pseudogene. The CDR3 has 16 residues.

The J gene is TRBJ2-7, the V gene TRBV21-1; TRBD2, the table's D call, was not compared with the DNA. TRBV21-1 counts as a pseudogene. The CDR3 extends over 17 amino acids. This CDR3 is CASSKAHWTSGSYEQYF. CDR3 bases: TGTGCCAGCAGCAAAGCGCACTGGACTAGCGGGTCCTACGAGCAGTACTTC.

This clonotype has only a few counts. This chain connects TRBV5-1 to TRBJ2-3; 10 bases match TRBD2. The germline gives CDR1 SGHRS, CDR2 YFSETQ. The CDR3 is 15 amino acids. J was trimmed by 1 base and V by 4 bases; bases with no gene match: 3. In DNA, the CDR3 is TGCGCCAGCAGCGCTACTAGCGGGGGCACAGATACGCAGTATTTT. This encodes CASSATSGGTDTQYF.

The chain joins TRBV3-1 to TRBJ1-1, with D possibly TRBD1 on 5 matching bases. Germline V lookup: CDR1 LGHDT, CDR2 YNNKEL (reference sequence). The CDR3 is made up of 12 amino acids. Trimming pared 2 bases from V and 5 bases from J, leaving 6 bases between. This CDR3 is CASSQWGTEAFF. CDR3 coding DNA: TGTGCCAGCAGCCAATGGGGGACTGAAGCTTTCTTT.

This chain links TRBV20-1 with TRBJ2-1; 8 positions match TRBD2. Germline V gene sequence: CDR1 DFQATT, CDR2 SNEGSKA (reference sequence). Trimming removed 3 bases from V and 0 bases from J; junction bases left unmatched: 7. The CDR3 has 16 residues. This CDR3 is CSARKGSGSSYNEQFF. The CDR3 region has the DNA TGCAGTGCTAGGAAAGGCAGCGGGAGCTCCTACAATGAGCAGTTCTTC.

V and J are TRBV3-1 and TRBJ1-5, with a tentative D call TRBD1 (6 bases). Germline V gene sequence: CDR1 LGHDT, CDR2 YNNKEL (reference sequence). The length of the CDR3 is 14 residues. V lost 2 bases to trimming and J lost 7 bases, with 12 bases between them. CDR3 coding DNA: TGTGCCAGCAGCCAATCAGGGGCAGGCCAGCCCCAGCATTTT. Encoded protein: CASSQSGAGQPQHF.

The chain carries TRBV7-2 and TRBJ2-4; TRBD1 matches 10 bases. After removal of 5 bases from V and 3 bases from J, the junction contained 10 bases not matched to a gene. The CDR3 loop spans 17 amino acids. Germline-derived CDR1 and CDR2 are SGHTA and FQGNSA. CDR3 protein: CASSPDRQGASKNIQYF. As DNA, the CDR3 is TGTGCCAGCAGCCCCGACCGACAGGGGGCGAGCAAAAACATTCAGTACTTC.

The chain combines TRBV20-1 with TRBJ2-5, with 8 bases aligning to TRBD1. The germline CDR1 and CDR2 sequences are DFQATT and SNEGSKA (reference sequence). V lost 3 bases, J lost 4 bases, and 1 base stayed unmatched. The CDR3 consists of 12 residues. The DNA of the CDR3 is TGCAGTGCTAGCGGGACAGGAGAGACCCAGTACTTC. Encoded protein: CSASGTGETQYF.

In regard to this clonotype: This sequence may be a read error, since a much larger clone differs from it by one base. The chain uses TRBV4-3 and TRBJ2-4; 8 nucleotides match TRBD2. With V trimmed by 0 bases and J by 1 base, 5 bases remained unmatched. Germline assignment: CDR1 LGHNA and CDR2 YSLEER. The CDR3 runs 17 residues. CDR3 residues: CASSQDREGLAKNIQYF. The CDR3 DNA follows: TGCGCCAGCAGCCAAGATCGGGAGGGGCTGGCCAAAAACATTCAGTACTTC.